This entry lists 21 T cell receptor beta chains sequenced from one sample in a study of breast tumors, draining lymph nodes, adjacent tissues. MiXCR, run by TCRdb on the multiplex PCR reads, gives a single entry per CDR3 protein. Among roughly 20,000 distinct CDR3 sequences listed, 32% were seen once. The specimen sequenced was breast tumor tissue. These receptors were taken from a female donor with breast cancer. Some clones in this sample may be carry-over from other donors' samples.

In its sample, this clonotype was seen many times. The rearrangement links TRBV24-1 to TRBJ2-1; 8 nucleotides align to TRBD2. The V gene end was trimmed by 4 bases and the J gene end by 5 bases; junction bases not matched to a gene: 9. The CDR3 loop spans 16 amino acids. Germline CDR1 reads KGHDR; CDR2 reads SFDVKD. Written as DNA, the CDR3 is TGTGCCACCAGTGAACCCGGGGGGGGGTGGAACAATGAGCAGTTCTTC. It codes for CATSEPGGGWNNEQFF.

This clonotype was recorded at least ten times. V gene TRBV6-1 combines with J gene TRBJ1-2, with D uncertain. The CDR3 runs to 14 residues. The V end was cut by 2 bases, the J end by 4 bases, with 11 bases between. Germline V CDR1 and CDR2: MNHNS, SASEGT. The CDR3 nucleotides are TGTGCCAGCAGTGAATTCGTCCGTGCCTATGGCTACACCTTC. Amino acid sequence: CASSEFVRAYGYTF.

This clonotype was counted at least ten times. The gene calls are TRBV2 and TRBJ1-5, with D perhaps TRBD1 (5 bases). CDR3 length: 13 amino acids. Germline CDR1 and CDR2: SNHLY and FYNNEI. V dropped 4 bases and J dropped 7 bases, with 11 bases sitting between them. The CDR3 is CASSGGSRQPQHF. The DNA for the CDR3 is TGTGCCAGCAGTGGGGGGTCGAGACAGCCCCAGCATTTT.

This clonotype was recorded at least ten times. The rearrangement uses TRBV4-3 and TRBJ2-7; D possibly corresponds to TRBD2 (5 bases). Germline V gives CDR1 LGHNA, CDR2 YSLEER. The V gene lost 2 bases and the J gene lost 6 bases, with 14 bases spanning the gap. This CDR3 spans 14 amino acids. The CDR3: CASSQFREDGEQYF. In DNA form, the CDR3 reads TGCGCCAGCAGCCAATTCCGGGAAGATGGCGAGCAGTACTTC.

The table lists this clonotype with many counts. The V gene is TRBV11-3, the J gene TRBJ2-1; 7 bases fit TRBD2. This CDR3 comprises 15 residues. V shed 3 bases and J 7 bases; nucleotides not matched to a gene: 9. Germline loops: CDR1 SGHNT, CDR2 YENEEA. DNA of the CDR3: TGTGCCAGCAGCTTTAGGGGCGGGAGTAGGAATGAGCAGTTCTTC. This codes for CASSFRGGSRNEQFF.

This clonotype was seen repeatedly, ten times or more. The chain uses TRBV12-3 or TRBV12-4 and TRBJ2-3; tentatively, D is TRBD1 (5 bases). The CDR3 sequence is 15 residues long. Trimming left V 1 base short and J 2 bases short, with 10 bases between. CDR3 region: CASSLEGGHTDTQYF. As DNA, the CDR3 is TGTGCCAGCAGTTTAGAGGGCGGACACACAGATACGCAGTATTTT.

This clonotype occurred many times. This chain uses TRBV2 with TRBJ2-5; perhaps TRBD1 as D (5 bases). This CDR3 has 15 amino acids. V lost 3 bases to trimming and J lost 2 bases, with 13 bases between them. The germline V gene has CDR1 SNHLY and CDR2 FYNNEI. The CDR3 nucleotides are TGTGCCAGCAGTGACCCTGCCAGGGCACAAGAGACCCAGTACTTC. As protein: CASSDPARAQETQYF.

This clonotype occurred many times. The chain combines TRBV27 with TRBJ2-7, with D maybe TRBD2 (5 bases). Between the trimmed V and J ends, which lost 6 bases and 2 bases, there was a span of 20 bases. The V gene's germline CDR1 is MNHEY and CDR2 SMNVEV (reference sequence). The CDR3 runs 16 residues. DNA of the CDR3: TGTGCCAGCAGGGGGAGTAGCGCCAAATTCACCTACGAGCAGTACTTC. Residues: CASRGSSAKFTYEQYF.

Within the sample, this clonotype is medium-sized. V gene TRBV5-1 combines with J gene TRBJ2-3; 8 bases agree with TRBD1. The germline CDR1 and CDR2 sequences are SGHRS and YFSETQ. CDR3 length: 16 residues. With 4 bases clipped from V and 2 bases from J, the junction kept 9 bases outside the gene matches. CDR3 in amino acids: CASSRRRGQNTDTQYF. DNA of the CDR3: TGCGCCAGCAGCAGACGCAGGGGGCAGAACACAGATACGCAGTATTTT.

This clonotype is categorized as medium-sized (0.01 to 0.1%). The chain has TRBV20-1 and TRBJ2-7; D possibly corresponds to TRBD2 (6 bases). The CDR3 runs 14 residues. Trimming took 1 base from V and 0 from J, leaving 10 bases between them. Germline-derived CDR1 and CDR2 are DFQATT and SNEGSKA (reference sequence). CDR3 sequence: CSARGGSGSYEQYF. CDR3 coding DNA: TGCAGTGCTAGAGGAGGTAGCGGCTCCTACGAGCAGTACTTC.

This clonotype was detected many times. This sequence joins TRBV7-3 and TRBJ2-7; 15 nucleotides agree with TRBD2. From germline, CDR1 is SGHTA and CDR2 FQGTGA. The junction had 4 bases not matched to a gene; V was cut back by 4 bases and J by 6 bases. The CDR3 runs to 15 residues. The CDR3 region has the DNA TGTGCCAGCAGCTATAGGACTAGCGGGAGGGCCGAGCAGTACTTC. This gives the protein CASSYRTSGRAEQYF. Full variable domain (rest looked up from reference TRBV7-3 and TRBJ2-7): GAGVSQTPSNKVTEKGKYVELRCDPISGHTALYWYRQSLGQGPEFLIYFQGTGAADDSGLPNDRFFAVRPEGSVSTLKIQRTERGDSAVYLCASSYRTSGRAEQYFGPGTRLTVT.

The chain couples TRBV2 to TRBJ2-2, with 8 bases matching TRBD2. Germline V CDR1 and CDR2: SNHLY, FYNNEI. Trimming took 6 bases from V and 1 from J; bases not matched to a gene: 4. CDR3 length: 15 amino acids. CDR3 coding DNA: TGTGCCAGCAGCCCCGGGAGGGAGAACACCGGGGAGCTGTTTTTT. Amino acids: CASSPGRENTGELFF. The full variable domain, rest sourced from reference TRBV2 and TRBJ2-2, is EPEVTQTPSHQVTQMGQEVILRCVPISNHLYFYWYRQILGQKVEFLVSFYNNEISEKSEIFDDQFSVERPDGSNFTLKIRSTKLEDSAMYFCASSPGRENTGELFFGEGSRLTVL.

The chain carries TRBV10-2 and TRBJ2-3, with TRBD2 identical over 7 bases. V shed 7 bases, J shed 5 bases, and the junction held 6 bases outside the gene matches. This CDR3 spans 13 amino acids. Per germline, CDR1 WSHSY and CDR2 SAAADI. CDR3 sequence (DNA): TGCGCCAGCACCTTGGGGGGGGGAGATACGCAGTATTTT. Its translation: CASTLGGGDTQYF.

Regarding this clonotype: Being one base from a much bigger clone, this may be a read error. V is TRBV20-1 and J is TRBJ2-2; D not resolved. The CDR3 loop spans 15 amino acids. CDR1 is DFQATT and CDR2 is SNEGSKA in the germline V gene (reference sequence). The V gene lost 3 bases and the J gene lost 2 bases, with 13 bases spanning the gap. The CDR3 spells CSASRSGANTGELFF. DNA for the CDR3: TGCAGTGCTAGCCGCTCTGGCGCCAACACCGGGGAGCTGTTTTTT.

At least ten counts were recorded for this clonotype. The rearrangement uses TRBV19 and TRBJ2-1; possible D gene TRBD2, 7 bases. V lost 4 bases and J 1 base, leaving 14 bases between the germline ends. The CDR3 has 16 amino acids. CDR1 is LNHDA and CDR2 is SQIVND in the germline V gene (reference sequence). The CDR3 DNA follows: TGTGCCAGTAGTAGTTTTGCGGGGGCATCCTACAATGAGCAGTTCTTC. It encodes CASSSFAGASYNEQFF.

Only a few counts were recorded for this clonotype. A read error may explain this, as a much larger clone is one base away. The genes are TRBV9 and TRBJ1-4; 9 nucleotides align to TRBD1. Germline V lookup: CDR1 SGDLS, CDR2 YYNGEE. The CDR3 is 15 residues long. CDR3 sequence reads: CASSGGTGNNEKLSF. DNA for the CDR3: TGTGCCAGCAGCGGGGGGACAGGGAATAATGAAAAACTGTCTTTT. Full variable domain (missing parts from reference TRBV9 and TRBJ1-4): DSGVTQTPKHLITATGQRVTLRCSPRSGDLSVYWYQQSLDQGLQFLIQYYNGEERAKGNILERFSAQQFPDLHSELNLSSLELGDSALYFCASSGGTGNNEKLSFGSGTQLSVL.

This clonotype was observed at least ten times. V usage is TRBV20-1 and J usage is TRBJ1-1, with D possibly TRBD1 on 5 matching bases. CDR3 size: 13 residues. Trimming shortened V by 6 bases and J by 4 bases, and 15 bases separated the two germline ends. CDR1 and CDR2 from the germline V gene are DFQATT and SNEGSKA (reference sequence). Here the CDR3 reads CSAWRGPGTEAFF. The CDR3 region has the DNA TGCAGTGCCTGGAGGGGACCGGGCACTGAAGCTTTCTTT.

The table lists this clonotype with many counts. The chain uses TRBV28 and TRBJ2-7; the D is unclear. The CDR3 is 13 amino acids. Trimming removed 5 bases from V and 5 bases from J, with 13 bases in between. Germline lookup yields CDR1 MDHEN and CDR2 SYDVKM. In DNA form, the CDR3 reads TGTGCCAGCAGTACCCTAGGGATTGACGAGCAGTACTTC. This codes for CASSTLGIDEQYF.

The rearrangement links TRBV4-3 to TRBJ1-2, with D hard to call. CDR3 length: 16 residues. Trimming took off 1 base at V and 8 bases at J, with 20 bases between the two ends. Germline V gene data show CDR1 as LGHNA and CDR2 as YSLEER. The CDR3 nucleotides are TGCGCCAGCAGCCAAGCCGTGTTGGAGGAAGGTGGCGGCTACACCTTC. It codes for CASSQAVLEEGGGYTF.

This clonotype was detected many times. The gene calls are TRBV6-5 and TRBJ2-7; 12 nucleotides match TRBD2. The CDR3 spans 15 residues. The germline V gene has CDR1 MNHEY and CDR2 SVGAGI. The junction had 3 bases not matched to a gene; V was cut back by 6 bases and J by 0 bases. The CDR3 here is CASRLAGGGSYEQYF. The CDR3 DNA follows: TGTGCCAGCAGGCTAGCGGGAGGGGGCTCCTACGAGCAGTACTTC.

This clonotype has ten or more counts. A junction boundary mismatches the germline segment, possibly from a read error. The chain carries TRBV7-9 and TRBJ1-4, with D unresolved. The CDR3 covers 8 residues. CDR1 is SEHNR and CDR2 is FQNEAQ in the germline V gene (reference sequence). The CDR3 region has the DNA TGTGCCAGCAGAAGAGGTCTGTTT. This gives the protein CASRRGLF.